This T cell receptor (beta chain) is from a study of blood T cell repertoires in COVID-19. Germline loops: CDR1 SGHVS, CDR2 FNYEAQ. CDR3 length: 15 residues. With 5 bases clipped from V and 6 bases from J, the junction kept 7 bases outside the gene matches. Participant ages covered about 18 to 90 years across 25 or so US areas. Self-reported history from a screening survey and questionnaire set each donor's cohort. Assay: immunoSEQ multiplex PCR; the TCRdb copy retains only in-frame clones and omits some. This sample has about 180,000 clones; around 80% occur once, and the top ten carry approximately 15%.

The sample was PBMCs or T cells enriched from blood (not recorded which). V and J are TRBV7-6 and TRBJ1-2, with 12 bases fitting TRBD1. The sequence was obtained from a man aged 60 to 75 who had been exposed to COVID-19. CDR3 bases: TGTGCCAGCAGCAACACGGGACAGGGGGCTCATGGCTACACCTTC. Its translation: CASSNTGQGAHGYTF.